Listed below are T cell receptor beta chains from one sample, sequenced in a study of blood T cell repertoires in COVID-19. The assay was immunoSEQ multiplex PCR, and TCRdb's table has in-frame clones only and misses some. The table has about 480,000 clones, roughly nine tenths seen once. The sample consisted of PBMCs or T cells enriched from blood (not recorded which). These receptors were collected from an older woman who had recovered from COVID-19. Both conserved end residues are part of each CDR3.

>TRBJ2-3|TRBV2
CASRETEYGTDTQYF
>TRBJ1-1|TRBV5-1
CASSLVSPTTGMNTEAFF
>TRBJ2-5|TRBV5-1
CASSLAGWTSGGPQETQYF
>TRBJ2-3|TRBV5-1
CASSMGQGVADTQYF
>TRBJ2-3|TRBV24-1
CATSDLSTGVTDTQYF
>TRBJ2-3|TRBV9
CASSVDPSGGARDTQYF
>TRBJ2-7|TRBV27
CASSSPGGEQYF
>TRBJ2-2|TRBV13
CASSFGAGGTGELFF
>TRBJ1-1|TRBV3-1/TRBV3-2
CASSQDRPGRVTEAFF
>TRBJ2-1|TRBV14
CASSQRLAASSYNEQFF
>TRBJ2-1|TRBV7-9
CASSPGLAGAHVHEQFF
>TRBJ2-1|TRBV13
CASSPGFYNEQFF
>TRBJ1-3|TRBV27
CASRRTASGNGNTIYF
>TRBJ2-3|TRBV2
CASRPPGVPDTQYF
>TRBJ1-4|TRBV28
CASSSTGVGTNEKLFF
>TRBJ1-5|TRBV5-5
CASSLQGAFGQPQHF
>TRBJ2-7|TRBV7-9
CASSQTGSSYEQYF
>TRBJ2-4|TRBV5-1
CASSLEGAGAQNIQYF
>TRBJ1-3|TRBV5-1
CASSLAGNSGNTIYF
>TRBJ1-2|TRBV7-2
CASSPTYTGKGGYTF
>TRBJ1-2|TRBV10-3
CAISESGTGGYGYTF
>TRBJ1-1|TRBV11-2
CASSKSREAFF